One and the same sample provided the 24 T cell receptor beta chains below, sequenced in a study of CD8+CD57+ T cells in acquired aplastic anemia. The TCR beta profiling, which covered VDJ combination and CDR3 sequence, was carried out using genomic DNA as the template. TCRdb reprocessed the reads via MiXCR and lists one record per CDR3 protein. The table lists approximately 170,000 distinct CDR3 sequences, 63% of them singletons, with roughly 42% in the top ten. Sequences were obtained from sorted CD4+, CD8+, or CD8+CD57+ T cells (not recorded which) from PBMCs. These receptors all stem from a human donor in good health.

This clonotype occurred once. A much larger clone differs from this one at a single base, so this may be a read error. The genes are TRBV5-6 and TRBJ2-1, with D possibly being TRBD2 (6 bases). The ends were cut back, 4 bases at V and 16 bases at J, with 15 bases in the middle. Per germline, CDR1 SGHDT and CDR2 YYEEEE. This CDR3 comprises 11 residues. Written as DNA, the CDR3 is TGTGCCAGCAGCCCCGATGGGGACTTCTTCTTC. It yields the protein CASSPDGDFFF.

The chain employs TRBV24-1 and TRBJ2-2, with D perhaps TRBD1 or TRBD2 (6 bases each). The CDR3 loop spans 17 amino acids. V was pared by 0 bases and J by 1 base, with 11 bases between. In germline, CDR1 is KGHDR, CDR2 SFDVKD. The CDR3 region has the DNA TGTGCCACCAGTGATTTGAGGCGGGACAAGAACACCGGGGAGCTGTTTTTT. Amino acids: CATSDLRRDKNTGELFF.

The genes are TRBV9 and TRBJ2-3, with D possibly TRBD2 on 6 matching bases. Germline assignment: CDR1 SGDLS and CDR2 YYNGEE. The CDR3 is made up of 17 amino acids. The germline V and J ends were trimmed by 0 bases and 3 bases, with 17 bases remaining between them. CDR3 loop: CASSVDRQLARTDTQYF. CDR3 coding DNA: TGTGCCAGCAGCGTAGACCGTCAACTAGCTCGGACAGATACGCAGTATTTT.

The V gene is TRBV11-2, the J gene TRBJ2-3; TRBD2 is a possible D gene (5 bases). V shed 7 bases and J shed 2 bases, with 10 bases lying between them. The germline CDR1 and CDR2 sequences are SGHAT and FQNNGV. This CDR3 has 13 amino acids. CDR3 DNA sequence: TGTGCCAGCATCCATCTAGCCACAGATACGCAGTATTTT. Its protein is CASIHLATDTQYF.

The chain is built from TRBV9 and TRBJ1-2; D remains ambiguous. The CDR3 consists of 16 residues. V was cut by 1 base and J by 7 bases, with 20 bases left in between. The germline gives CDR1 SGDLS, CDR2 YYNGEE. The CDR3 sequence is CASSVTWEGLGFGYTF. In DNA form, the CDR3 reads TGTGCCAGCAGCGTAACTTGGGAGGGCTTGGGCTTTGGCTACACCTTC.

The chain couples TRBV12-3 or TRBV12-4 to TRBJ1-1, with D uncertain. The V end was cut by 4 bases, the J end by 1 base, with 19 bases between. The CDR3 has 17 residues. The CDR3 DNA reads TGTGCCAGCAGTTATTCCCCTGGTGGAGAATCGAACACTGAAGCTTTCTTT. It encodes CASSYSPGGESNTEAFF.

The CDR3 region is CSVEPPGRPTKQYF. Written as DNA, the CDR3 is TGCAGCGTTGAACCTCCCGGGAGGCCTACGAAGCAGTACTTC. This rearrangement joins TRBV29-1 to TRBJ2-7; 7 bases match TRBD2. Looked up from germline, CDR1 is SQVTM and CDR2 is ANQGSEA. The CDR3 is 14 residues long. J lost 8 bases, V lost 2 bases, and 12 bases had no gene match.

This clonotype has only a few counts. The V call is TRBV24-1, the J call TRBJ2-1; D ambiguous. CDR1 and CDR2 (germline): KGHDR, SFDVKD. The V gene lost 5 bases and the J gene lost 13 bases, with 11 bases spanning the gap. CDR3 length equals 11 residues. Here the CDR3 reads CATSGGRNQFF. The CDR3 coding sequence is TGTGCCACCAGTGGAGGCAGGAACCAGTTCTTC.

There are a few counts of this clonotype. V gene TRBV29-1 combines with J gene TRBJ2-3; D unclear. Trimming cost V 2 bases and J 2 bases, with 5 bases left between them. The germline V gene encodes CDR1 SQVTM and CDR2 ANQGSEA. CDR3 size: 12 residues. The CDR3 DNA sequence: TGCAGCGTTGAACACTACACAGATACGCAGTATTTT. This sequence encodes CSVEHYTDTQYF.

In this sample, this clonotype turned up a few times. The rearrangement joins TRBV24-1 to TRBJ1-5, with D possibly matching TRBD1 (6 bases). Trimming pared 6 bases from V and 2 bases from J, leaving 13 bases between. CDR1 KGHDR and CDR2 SFDVKD come from the germline V gene. This CDR3 contains 15 residues. CDR3 DNA sequence: TGTGCCACCAGTTTGGCAGGGGCGGGCAATCAGCCCCAGCATTTT. It translates to CATSLAGAGNQPQHF.

The chain carries TRBV25-1 and TRBJ2-2, with a tentative D call TRBD1 (5 bases). The germline gives CDR1 MGHDK, CDR2 SYGVNS. The CDR3 sequence is 17 residues long. V dropped 3 bases and J dropped 6 bases, with 20 bases sitting between them. For the CDR3, the DNA is TGTGCCAGCAGTGACCCAGGGCCGGAGAGAATCGCCGGGGAGCTGTTTTTT. Protein: CASSDPGPERIAGELFF. Complete variable domain (other parts from reference TRBV25-1 and TRBJ2-2): EADIYQTPRYLVIGTGKKITLECSQTMGHDKMYWYQQDPGMELHLIHYSYGVNSTEKGDLSSESTVSRIRTEHFPLTLESARPSHTSQYLCASSDPGPERIAGELFFGEGSRLTVL.

This clonotype was seen once. The chain combines TRBV20-1 with TRBJ2-7, with D unclear. CDR1 DFQATT and CDR2 SNEGSKA come from the germline V gene (reference sequence). The CDR3 runs 13 residues. V lost 6 bases to trimming and J lost 5 bases, with 17 bases between them. The CDR3 region has the DNA TGCAGTGCCGTTCTGGTCAATACGAACGAGCAGTACTTC. Translation: CSAVLVNTNEQYF.

This clonotype was counted at least ten times. The CDR3: CASSGGTGDVISYEQYF. The CDR3 DNA follows: TGTGCCAGTAGTGGCGGGACAGGGGATGTAATTTCCTACGAGCAGTACTTC. The chain employs TRBV19 and TRBJ2-7; 10 bases fit TRBD1. The CDR3 consists of 17 residues. Germline values: CDR1 LNHDA, CDR2 SQIVND (reference sequence). V trimming: 5 bases; J trimming: 1 base; junction bases outside the gene matches: 11.

V usage is TRBV10-1 and J usage is TRBJ2-3; 10 nucleotides match TRBD1. There are 15 residues in the CDR3. CDR1 is WNHNN and CDR2 is SYGVQD in the germline V gene (reference sequence). J gave up 3 bases and V 5 bases, and 5 bases lay outside the gene matches. CDR3 sequence: CASSTGQGGTDTQYF. CDR3 bases: TGCGCCAGCAGTACTGGACAGGGGGGGACAGATACGCAGTATTTT.

The chain uses TRBV20-1 and TRBJ1-1; TRBD1 agrees at 10 bases. Trimming took 0 bases from V and 1 from J; bases not matched to a gene: 11. This CDR3 has 18 amino acids. The germline CDR1 and CDR2 sequences are DFQATT and SNEGSKA (reference sequence). This CDR3 reads CSAREDRGTLVRNTEAFF. CDR3 nucleotide sequence: TGCAGTGCTAGAGAGGACAGGGGGACCCTCGTGCGGAACACTGAAGCTTTCTTT.

Here the CDR3 reads CASSIAGGSETQYF. CDR3 in DNA: TGTGCCAGTAGTATAGCTGGGGGCAGCGAGACCCAGTACTTC. The V and J genes are TRBV19 and TRBJ2-5; possible D gene TRBD1, 6 bases. This CDR3 is built from 14 residues. V was shortened by 1 base and J by 5 bases, with 11 bases between the two germline ends. Germline V lookup: CDR1 LNHDA, CDR2 SQIVND (reference sequence).

The chain carries TRBV15 and TRBJ1-2, with TRBD1 as a possible D gene (5 bases). CDR1 is LNHNV and CDR2 is YYDKDF in the germline V gene (reference sequence). The CDR3 totals 14 residues. V lost 5 bases and J lost 5, with 15 bases in between. The CDR3: CATSRSGPAYGYTF. Here the CDR3 DNA reads TGTGCCACCAGCCGGTCGGGACCCGCTTATGGCTACACCTTC. Full variable domain (rest looked up from reference TRBV15 and TRBJ1-2): DAMVIQNPRYQVTQFGKPVTLSCSQTLNHNVMYWYQQKSSQAPKLLFHYYDKDFNNEADTPDNFQSRRPNTSFCFLDIRSPGLGDTAMYLCATSRSGPAYGYTFGSGTRLTVV.

As regards this clonotype: This could be a read error, since a much larger clone is one nucleotide away. The chain is built from TRBV4-1 and TRBJ2-7; 7 nucleotides match TRBD2. In germline, CDR1 is MGHRA, CDR2 YSYEKL. The CDR3 length is 16 residues. CDR3 in DNA: TGCTCCAGCAGCAGAGGACCGGGACTACCCCAGGACGAGCAGTACTTC. Translating gives CSSSRGPGLPQDEQYF.

The chain has TRBV19 and TRBJ1-6; 8 bases are shared with TRBD1. Germline V CDR1 and CDR2: LNHDA, SQIVND (reference sequence). The CDR3 consists of 14 residues. Trimming took 5 bases from V and 10 from J; bases not matched to a gene: 7. The CDR3 loop reads CASSLQGVWSPLHF. Here the CDR3 DNA reads TGTGCCAGTAGTCTACAGGGGGTTTGGTCACCCCTCCACTTT.

In this sample, this clonotype turned up a few times. V usage is TRBV9 and J usage is TRBJ2-5; 9 nucleotides match TRBD2. The trim removed 0 bases at V and 4 bases at J, leaving 7 bases unmatched. The germline gives CDR1 SGDLS, CDR2 YYNGEE. The CDR3 runs to 16 residues. The CDR3 protein is CASSVEGGRAGETQYF. The CDR3 nucleotides are TGTGCCAGCAGCGTAGAGGGCGGGAGGGCCGGAGAGACCCAGTACTTC.

This clonotype was observed at least ten times. The chain has TRBV12-3 or TRBV12-4 and TRBJ2-1; 10 positions agree with TRBD1. The ends lost 5 bases at V and 15 bases at J; junction bases unmatched: 4. This CDR3 contains 11 residues. The CDR3 reads CASSLRTGGFF. The CDR3 DNA follows: TGTGCCAGCAGTCTACGGACAGGGGGGTTCTTC.

About this clonotype itself: A much larger clonotype is one base distant, so this may be a read error. Here the CDR3 DNA reads TGTGCCGCCAGCAGCTTGGACCCCGGGTCCTACGAGCAGTACTTC. Its protein product is CAASSLDPGSYEQYF. The V and J genes are TRBV15 and TRBJ2-7; D remains unclear. Germline V gene lookup returns CDR1 LNHNV and CDR2 YYDKDF (reference sequence). This CDR3 has 15 residues.

V gene TRBV15 combines with J gene TRBJ1-2, with 9 bases identical to TRBD1. The J segment lost 8 bases and the V segment lost 0 bases, leaving 10 bases of the junction unmatched. Germline V gene data show CDR1 as LNHNV and CDR2 as YYDKDF (reference sequence). The CDR3 covers 16 residues. The CDR3 nucleotides read TGTGCCACCAGCAGAGATCTTAAAGAGGACAGGGGAGGCTACACCTTC. This gives the protein CATSRDLKEDRGGYTF.

The chain joins TRBV29-1 to TRBJ2-2, with a possible D match to TRBD2 (6 bases). The V and J ends lost 7 bases and 7 bases respectively, with 16 bases between them. The CDR3 consists of 13 residues. Germline CDR1 SQVTM, CDR2 ANQGSEA. In DNA, the CDR3 is TGCAGCGCCGTGGAGGGAGCGATCGGGGAGCTGTTTTTT. Protein sequence: CSAVEGAIGELFF.